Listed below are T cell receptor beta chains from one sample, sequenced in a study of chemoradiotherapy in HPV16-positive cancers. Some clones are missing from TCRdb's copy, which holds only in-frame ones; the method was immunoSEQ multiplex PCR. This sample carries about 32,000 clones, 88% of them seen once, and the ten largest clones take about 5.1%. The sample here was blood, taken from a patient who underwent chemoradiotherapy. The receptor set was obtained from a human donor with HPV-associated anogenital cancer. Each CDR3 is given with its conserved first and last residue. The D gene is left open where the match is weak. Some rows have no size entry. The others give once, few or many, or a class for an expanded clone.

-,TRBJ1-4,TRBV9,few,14,CASSVQGGGEKLFF,TGTGCCAGCAGCGTACAAGGAGGGGGTGAAAAACTGTTTTTT
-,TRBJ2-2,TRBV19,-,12,CASSIRPGELFF,TGTGCCAGTAGTATAAGGCCCGGGGAGCTGTTTTTT
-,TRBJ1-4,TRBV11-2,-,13,CASSLGGSEKLFF,TGTGCCAGCAGCTTGGGGGGGAGCGAAAAACTGTTTTTT
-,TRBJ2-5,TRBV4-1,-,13,CASSQARRETQYF,TGCGCCAGCAGCCAAGCTCGGCGAGAGACCCAGTACTTC
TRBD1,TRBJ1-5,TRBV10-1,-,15,CASSGGQGWDQPQHF,TGCGCCAGCAGCGGAGGACAGGGTTGGGATCAGCCCCAGCATTTT
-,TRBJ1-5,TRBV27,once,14,CASSLSEGNQPQHF,TGTGCCAGCAGTTTATCCGAGGGCAATCAGCCCCAGCATTTT
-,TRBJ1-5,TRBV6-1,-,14,CASSGVDNNQPQHF,TGTGCCAGCAGCGGGGTCGACAATAATCAGCCCCAGCATTTT
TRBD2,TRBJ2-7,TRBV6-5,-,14,CASSSLAGVYEQYF,TGTGCCAGCAGTTCACTAGCGGGAGTCTACGAGCAGTACTTC
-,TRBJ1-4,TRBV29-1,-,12,CSVRGLGEKLFF,TGCAGCGTGCGGGGGCTTGGTGAAAAACTGTTTTTT
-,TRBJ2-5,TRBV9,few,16,CASSPRLRGAGETQYF,TGTGCCAGCAGCCCCCGTTTGAGGGGGGCGGGGGAGACCCAGTACTTC
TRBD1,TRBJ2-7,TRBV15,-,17,CATSARRRDRGIYEQYF,TGTGCCACCAGCGCCCGCCGCCGGGACAGGGGAATCTACGAGCAGTACTTC
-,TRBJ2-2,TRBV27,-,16,CASSVIAAPNTGELFF,TGTGCCAGCAGTGTAATAGCGGCCCCGAACACCGGGGAGCTGTTTTTT
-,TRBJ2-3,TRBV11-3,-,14,CASSSSSGTDTQYF,TGTGCCAGCAGCTCCTCCAGCGGCACAGATACGCAGTATTTT
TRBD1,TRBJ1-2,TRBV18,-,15,CASSGEGRGIRSYTF,TGTGCCAGCTCCGGGGAAGGCAGGGGGATTCGGAGCTACACCTTC
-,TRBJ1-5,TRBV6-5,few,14,CASSPTGGNQPQHF,TGTGCCAGCAGTCCCACTGGGGGCAATCAGCCCCAGCATTTT